These 27 T cell receptor beta chains were sequenced from one sample in a study of T cell clonality in common variable immunodeficiency. Only in-frame clones appear in the TCRdb table, and some are missing; sequencing was by immunoSEQ multiplex PCR. The sample is made up of some 50,000 clones, none counted only once. The sample comprised peripheral blood mononuclear cells. The receptors were sampled from a person between 18 and 75 years old in good health.

This clone has at least ten counts. The read stops 3 residues short of the end of the CDR3; the missing end is completed from the germline J gene. The J gene is TRBJ1-2, the V gene TRBV14; TRBD1 agrees at 9 bases. The CDR3 sequence is 16 residues long. With V trimmed by 4 bases and J by 4 bases, 10 bases remained unmatched. Germline V gives CDR1 SGHDN, CDR2 FVKESK. CDR3 residues: CASSPQPGQGTYGYTF. CDR3 bases read: TGTGCCAGCAGCCCGCAACCGGGACAGGGTACCTATGGC.

This clone was seen ten or more times. The covered CDR3 bases are TGTGCCAGCAGTGGGGCGGGGGGGCGTGGCACAGATACG. This codes for CASSGAGGRGTDT. The full CDR3 protein reads CASSGAGGRGTDTQYF. V gene TRBV2 combines with J gene TRBJ2-3; 9 bases align to TRBD2. The read falls 3 residues short of the CDR3 end, and the missing part is taken from the germline J gene. The CDR3 has 16 amino acids. Looked up from germline, CDR1 is SNHLY and CDR2 is FYNNEI. Trimming at V came to 4 bases and at J to 1 base, leaving 6 bases not matched to a gene.

This clone was seen many times. Read sequence stops 3 residues before the CDR3 end, and the germline J gene provides the missing end. The chain uses TRBV5-1 and TRBJ1-4, with TRBD1 matching over 7 bases. Germline V gene lookup returns CDR1 SGHRS and CDR2 YFSETQ. CDR3 length equals 15 residues. The sequenced CDR3 bases are TGCGCCAGCAGCCCAGGACAGGAGGGGAATTCACCA. Translation gives CASSPGQEGNSP. The full CDR3 protein reads CASSPGQEGNSPLFF.

This clone was seen repeatedly, ten times or more. Read coverage stops 3 residues before the CDR3 terminus; the germline J gene supplies the remainder. The chain couples TRBV18 to TRBJ2-1, with TRBD2 as a possible D gene (5 bases). V was cut by 4 bases and J by 0 bases, with 13 bases left in between. The CDR3 extends over 16 amino acids. Per germline, CDR1 KGHSH and CDR2 LQKENI. CDR3 sequence reads: CASSLTNGDSYNEQFF. CDR3 bases read: TGTGCCAGCTCACTCACAAACGGGGACTCCTACAATGAG.

This clone was recorded many times. The read terminates 3 residues before the CDR3 end, so the remaining end is supplied by the germline J gene. The chain employs TRBV10-3 and TRBJ2-1, with 8 bases fitting TRBD1. This CDR3 spans 14 amino acids. V gave up 6 bases and J gave up 6 bases; unmatched junction bases: 7. Germline V lookup: CDR1 ENHRY, CDR2 SYGVKD. The CDR3 DNA, read in part, is TGTGCCATCAGGGAACAGGGGGACCTCAATGAG. This codes for CAIREQGDLNE. The CDR3 in its entirety is CAIREQGDLNEQFF.

This clone was detected ten times or more. The CDR3 is cut off 3 residues early in the read; its end comes from the germline J gene. The chain recombines TRBV13 with TRBJ2-7; tentatively, D is TRBD1 (6 bases). This CDR3 spans 14 amino acids. V gave up 0 bases and J gave up 6 bases, with 12 bases separating them. CDR1 PRHDT and CDR2 FYEKMQ come from the germline V gene (reference sequence). The chain's CDR3 is CASSLGQGIGEQYF. Incomplete CDR3 DNA: TGTGCCAGCAGCTTAGGTCAGGGGATAGGCGAG.

This clone was counted many times. The CDR3 end falls 3 residues outside the read, so it is completed with the germline J gene. This rearrangement joins TRBV29-1 to TRBJ1-2, with 9 bases matching TRBD1. The V gene's germline CDR1 is SQVTM and CDR2 ANQGSEA. The J segment lost 5 bases and the V segment lost 7 bases, leaving 11 bases of the junction unmatched. The CDR3 totals 14 residues. The CDR3 protein is CSAGGAGTGYGYTF. Incomplete CDR3 DNA: TGCAGCGCAGGGGGAGCCGGGACAGGGTATGGC.

In this sample, this clone turned up a few times. The part of the CDR3 DNA that was read is TGCGCCAGCAGTGTGCCAGGGTATAGCCACGAG. Protein product: CASSVPGYSHE. The entire CDR3 sequence reads CASSVPGYSHEQYF. The V and J genes are TRBV10-2 and TRBJ2-7, with D possibly matching TRBD1 (5 bases). The observed sequence ends 3 residues before the CDR3 terminus, with the missing tail filled in from the germline J gene. CDR1 is WSHSY and CDR2 is SAAADI in the germline V gene. Trimming pared 4 bases from V and 5 bases from J, leaving 15 bases between. The length of the CDR3 is 14 residues.

This clone was seen ten or more times. The missing CDR3 end, 3 residues past where the read stops, is filled in from the germline J gene. The rearrangement uses TRBV30 and TRBJ2-7; D might be TRBD2 (6 bases). The V gene lost 5 bases and the J gene lost 2 bases, with 13 bases spanning the gap. CDR3 length equals 13 residues. The germline V gene encodes CDR1 GTSNPN and CDR2 SVGIG (reference sequence). The CDR3 reads CAWAWGVTYEQYF. The CDR3 DNA, read in part, is TGTGCCTGGGCATGGGGGGTTACCTACGAG.

Details on this clone: The read gets to within 3 residues of the CDR3 end, and the germline J gene fills in the rest. The chain carries TRBV7-2 and TRBJ2-1; the match to TRBD1 covers 7 bases. The CDR3 is made up of 12 amino acids. V trimming: 4 bases; J trimming: 9 bases; junction bases outside the gene matches: 3. CDR1 is SGHTA, CDR2 FQGNSA, per germline. The sequenced CDR3 bases are TGTGCCAGCAGCTATGGGACAGCTGAG. Encoded protein: CASSYGTAE. The full CDR3 is CASSYGTAEQFF.

With regard to this clone: The read comes to an end 3 residues before the CDR3 does, leaving the germline J gene to fill in the end. This sequence joins TRBV19 and TRBJ1-1; D is perhaps TRBD1 (5 bases). Germline CDR1 reads LNHDA; CDR2 reads SQIVND (reference sequence). Deletions cut 10 bases from V and 4 bases from J, with 22 bases between. The CDR3 sequence is 15 residues long. The CDR3 DNA, read in part, is TGTGCCACTAAAATGGAAGGGGCGTCTCTCACTGAA. This sequence encodes CATKMEGASLTE. The CDR3 in its entirety is CATKMEGASLTEAFF.

This clone was found many times. The read terminates 3 residues ahead of where the CDR3 ends, so the germline J gene completes it. The V gene is TRBV6-2 or TRBV6-3, the J gene TRBJ2-3; a possible D gene is TRBD2 (6 bases). V was cut by 2 bases and J by 6 bases, with 18 bases left in between. From germline, CDR1 is MNHEY and CDR2 SVGEGT. This CDR3 spans 16 amino acids. The CDR3 protein is CASSYRAGPRGDTQYF. The sequenced part of the CDR3 DNA is TGTGCCAGCAGTTACCGGGCAGGGCCCCGGGGGGATACG.

This clone appeared many times. The read finishes 3 residues shy of the CDR3 end, and the germline J gene is used to complete it. The chain uses TRBV15 and TRBJ2-7, with D perhaps matching TRBD1 (7 bases). The V gene lost 5 bases and the J gene lost 6 bases, with 20 bases spanning the gap. The CDR3 sequence is 15 residues long. Germline CDR1 reads LNHNV; CDR2 reads YYDKDF (reference sequence). This chain's CDR3 is CATSRSGQGGVEQYF. Incomplete CDR3 DNA: TGTGCCACCAGCCGATCCGGCCAGGGGGGTGTCGAG.

Many counts were recorded for this clone. The CDR3 end lies 3 residues beyond the end of the read and is filled in from the germline J gene. V is TRBV5-4 and J is TRBJ2-7; no clear D gene. The germline V gene encodes CDR1 SGHNT and CDR2 YYREEE (reference sequence). This CDR3 region has 14 residues. V was pared by 3 bases and J by 0 bases, with 10 bases between. CDR3 sequence: CASSSNHRSYEQYF. The DNA read from the CDR3 is TGTGCCAGCAGCTCTAATCACCGCTCCTACGAG.

There are a few counts of this clone. The missing CDR3 end, 3 residues past where the read stops, is filled in from the germline J gene. V and J are TRBV2 and TRBJ1-1, with D possibly being TRBD1 (5 bases). This CDR3 is 13 amino acids long. The V gene's germline CDR1 is SNHLY and CDR2 FYNNEI. Trimming shortened V by 2 bases and J by 4 bases, and 8 bases separated the two germline ends. CDR3 in amino acids: CASSEKGATEAFF. The DNA read from the CDR3 is TGTGCCAGCAGTGAAAAAGGGGCCACTGAA.

At least ten counts were recorded for this clone. The CDR3 end falls 3 residues outside the read, so it is completed with the germline J gene. The chain recombines TRBV7-9 with TRBJ2-4, with 7 bases identical to TRBD2. CDR1 and CDR2 from the germline V gene are SEHNR and FQNEAQ (reference sequence). This CDR3 region has 14 residues. Losses at the gene ends were 2 bases for V and 8 bases for J; bases not matched to a gene: 6. CDR3 bases read: TGTGCCAGCAGCTTACTGCGGGGAGGGGACATT. It is translated as CASSLLRGGDI. The full CDR3 sequence reads CASSLLRGGDIQYF.

This clone came up many times. The part of the CDR3 DNA that was read is TGCGCCAGCAGCACCCTAGCGGGGGGGCCGTTGGAGACC. Amino acid sequence: CASSTLAGGPLET. In full, the CDR3 reads CASSTLAGGPLETQYF. The chain recombines TRBV5-1 with TRBJ2-5; the match to TRBD2 covers 12 bases. The CDR3 end lies 3 residues beyond the end of the read and is filled in from the germline J gene. Germline V gene data show CDR1 as SGHRS and CDR2 as YFSETQ. The ends lost 4 bases at V and 5 bases at J; junction bases unmatched: 9. The CDR3 contains 16 residues.

This clone has ten or more counts. Incomplete CDR3 DNA: TGTGCCTGGAGCCCGGGGTTGGGTCAGCCC. Encoded protein: CAWSPGLGQP. The full CDR3 reads CAWSPGLGQPQHF. The chain recombines TRBV30 with TRBJ1-5; no firm D call. The read terminates 3 residues before the CDR3 end, so the remaining end is supplied by the germline J gene. Germline V gene data show CDR1 as GTSNPN and CDR2 as SVGIG (reference sequence). V lost 3 bases, J lost 6 bases, and 12 bases lay in between. The CDR3 is made up of 13 amino acids.

This clone was observed many times. The read falls 3 residues short of the CDR3 end, and the missing part is taken from the germline J gene. The chain uses TRBV15 and TRBJ2-3; 9 nucleotides align to TRBD2. Germline V CDR1 and CDR2: LNHNV, YYDKDF (reference sequence). CDR3 length: 17 residues. V was clipped by 0 bases and J by 1 base; unmatched bases: 5. CDR3 residues: CATSRDLKRGGTDTQYF. Partial CDR3 DNA: TGTGCCACCAGCAGAGATTTGAAGCGGGGGGGCACAGATACG.

This clone was observed many times. Sequencing ends 3 residues short of the CDR3 end; the germline J gene provides the rest. The chain employs TRBV19 and TRBJ2-1; no firm D call. The length of the CDR3 is 11 residues. V lost 6 bases, J lost 6 bases, and 6 bases lay in between. Germline V gene lookup returns CDR1 LNHDA and CDR2 SQIVND (reference sequence). Incomplete CDR3 DNA: TGTGCCAGTAGCACTTTCAATGAG. Translated: CASSTFNE. The full CDR3 reads CASSTFNEQFF.

This clone was detected a few times. The read comes to an end 3 residues before the CDR3 does, leaving the germline J gene to fill in the end. The genes are TRBV20-1 and TRBJ2-7, with 11 bases aligning to TRBD2. The CDR3 runs 14 residues. V lost 4 bases to trimming and J lost 4 bases; unmatched junction nucleotides: 6. Germline V lookup: CDR1 DFQATT, CDR2 SNEGSKA (reference sequence). The sequenced part of the CDR3 DNA is TGCAGTGCTAACCCGGGGACTAGCGGATACGAG. Translated, it gives CSANPGTSGYE. In full, the CDR3 is CSANPGTSGYEQYF.

This clone was observed at least ten times. The CDR3 is CASSLVQGWGYTF. CDR3 DNA, as far as it was read: TGTGCCAGCAGCTTAGTGCAGGGCTGGGGC. The chain employs TRBV7-2 and TRBJ1-2; D may be TRBD1 (5 bases). The read comes to an end 3 residues before the CDR3 does, leaving the germline J gene to fill in the end. The CDR3 covers 13 residues. Germline loops: CDR1 SGHTA, CDR2 FQGNSA.

This clone showed up many times. The read comes to an end 3 residues before the CDR3 does, leaving the germline J gene to fill in the end. V gene TRBV28 combines with J gene TRBJ2-7, with D uncertain. V lost 4 bases and J lost 5, with 18 bases in between. The germline V gene encodes CDR1 MDHEN and CDR2 SYDVKM. The CDR3 runs 15 residues. The covered CDR3 bases are TGTGCCAGCAGTTCCGACACAAAAGGCCTCCACGAG. Translated: CASSSDTKGLHE. The entire CDR3 reads CASSSDTKGLHEQYF.

This clone showed up many times. The sample carries other DNA sequences with the same CDR3. CDR3 sequence: CASSPGGGSYNEQFF. The sequenced CDR3 bases are TGTGCCAGCTCACCAGGCGGCGGCTCCTACAATGAG. The chain joins TRBV18 to TRBJ2-1, with D unresolved. The CDR3 extends 3 residues past the end of the read, so its final part is completed from the germline J gene. This CDR3 contains 15 residues. CDR1 is KGHSH and CDR2 is LQKENI in the germline V gene. V lost 2 bases, J lost 0 bases, and 8 bases lay in between.

This clone was seen repeatedly, ten times or more. Read data end 3 residues before the CDR3 end; the end is taken from the germline J gene. V usage is TRBV7-6 and J usage is TRBJ1-5, with 10 bases fitting TRBD1. Germline trimming cut 5 bases from V and 5 bases from J; bases unmatched to any gene: 3. In germline, CDR1 is SGHVS, CDR2 FNYEAQ. The CDR3 is 14 residues long. CDR3 loop: CASSLGTGDQPQHF. The part of the CDR3 DNA that was read is TGTGCCAGCAGCCTCGGGACAGGGGATCAGCCC. Using reference TRBV7-6 and TRBJ1-5 for the parts outside the CDR3, the full variable domain is GAGVSQSPRYKVTKRGQDVALRCDPISGHVSLYWYRQALGQGPEFLTYFNYEAQQDKSGLPNDRFSAERPEGSISTLTIQRTEQRDSAMYRCASSLGTGDQPQHFGDGTRLSIL.

This clone was recorded many times. The CDR3 end lies 3 residues beyond the end of the read and is filled in from the germline J gene. This rearrangement joins TRBV7-7 to TRBJ2-3, with 9 bases fitting TRBD2. With V trimmed by 4 bases and J by 1 base, 0 bases remained unmatched. The germline V gene encodes CDR1 SSHAT and CDR2 FNYEAQ (reference sequence). CDR3 length: 14 residues. The CDR3 here is CASSSSGGTDTQYF. Partial CDR3 DNA: TGTGCCAGCAGCTCTAGCGGGGGCACAGATACG.

Many counts were recorded for this clone. The read terminates 3 residues before the CDR3 end, so the remaining end is supplied by the germline J gene. V usage is TRBV29-1 and J usage is TRBJ1-2, with a weak D call TRBD1 (5 bases). This CDR3 is built from 11 residues. CDR1 and CDR2 (germline): SQVTM, ANQGSEA. Trimming removed 7 bases at V and 4 bases at J, with 10 bases between. CDR3 DNA, as far as it was read: TGCAGCGGGCAGGGCCCCTATGGC. Translation gives CSGQGPYG. The entire CDR3 is CSGQGPYGYTF.